This TCR beta chain was sequenced for a study of graft-versus-host responses after intestinal transplantation. As for the study in general: Among the recipients, transplants were multivisceral, liver-intestinal, or isolated intestinal. Anti-thymocyte globulin served as induction for all recipients, who then took tacrolimus and steroids for around 3 years.

Overall study findings and caveats: High graft-versus-host to host-versus-graft T cell clonal ratios marked allografts of patients with graft-donor macrochimerism. There were GvH clones found in recipient marrow, and some of them appeared first in ileum or blood.

From germline, CDR1 is SEHNR and CDR2 FQNEAQ (reference sequence). The CDR3 is 12 residues long. The ends were cut back, 6 bases at V and 1 base at J, with 6 bases in the middle. Comment on this clone: Its antigen is not identified.

TCRdb's copy holds only in-frame clones and misses some; the assay was immunoSEQ multiplex PCR. The sample lists some 100,000 clones, 85% to 95% occurring once. The V gene is TRBV7-9, the J gene TRBJ2-5; D uncertain. The sequences come from unstimulated CD8+ T cells sorted from spleen or lymph node cells, collected before transplant. This TCR derives from a human donor who was the organ donor for an intestinal transplant. The CDR3 DNA is TGTGCCAGCAGATCGGGCCAAGAGACCCAGTACTTC. This translates into CASRSGQETQYF.